This T cell receptor (beta chain) was retrieved from a study of blood T cell repertoires in COVID-19. For the study at large: COVID-19 samples, acute and convalescent, were from the United States, Italy and Spain. In each case, the material was cDNA or gDNA derived from T cells, B-cell-depleted T cells, or PBMCs.

Per the original data handling: Nucleated cell number was recorded as an estimate derived from reference gene primer amplification. Libraries were prepared by immunoSEQ multiplex PCR; TCRdb keeps only in-frame clonotypes and omits some of them. V and J calls and clone size are copied from that table; D and trimming were computed from the DNA. Of about 67,000 clones in the sample, 87% were seen once. CDR1 LGHNA and CDR2 YNFKEQ come from the germline V gene. This CDR3 has 17 amino acids. V dropped 0 bases and J dropped 0; count of bases not matched to a gene: 5. The chain uses TRBV4-2 and TRBJ2-3; 8 bases match TRBD2. The TCR was taken from a man aged 45-65 years with active COVID-19. Sequenced input: peripheral blood. DNA of the CDR3: TGTGCCAGCAGCCAAGAGCCTAGCGGGTCTAGCACAGATACGCAGTATTTT. It specifies CASSQEPSGSSTDTQYF.